Presented here are 14 T cell receptor beta chains from one specimen sequenced in a study of T cells after yellow fever vaccination. TCRdb called the 5' RACE reads again in MiXCR, with one record for every CDR3 protein. The table records about 170,000 distinct CDR3 sequences, 11% of them present only once. This sample comprised CD8+ T cells sorted from PBMCs, obtained 15 days after the yellow fever booster vaccination. These receptors all come from a man aged 18 to 30 who received the YFV17D yellow fever vaccine.

This clonotype was found a few times. The chain has TRBV7-8 and TRBJ2-2, with a weak D call TRBD1 (5 bases). Germline V gives CDR1 SGHVS, CDR2 FQNEAQ. Trimming took 8 bases from V and 4 from J, leaving 11 bases between them. The CDR3 totals 13 residues. CDR3 region: CASHVGRTGELFF. The CDR3 nucleotides read TGTGCCAGCCACGTGGGGCGCACCGGGGAGCTGTTTTTT.

The table lists this clonotype with a few counts. The CDR3 DNA reads TGTGCCAGCAGCTTAATGGTCACTGAAGCTTTCTTT. Translation gives CASSLMVTEAFF. The rearrangement joins TRBV7-2 to TRBJ1-1; D gene unclear. Between the trimmed V and J ends, which lost 2 bases and 4 bases, there was a span of 5 bases. There are 12 residues in the CDR3. Germline loops: CDR1 SGHTA, CDR2 FQGNSA.

This clonotype was found many times. The J gene is TRBJ1-2, the V gene TRBV9, with D tentatively TRBD1 (5 bases). The CDR3 spans 16 residues. The germline gives CDR1 SGDLS, CDR2 YYNGEE. The V end lost 7 bases, the J end lost 0 bases, and 19 bases lay between the germline ends. CDR3 loop: CASDKSAGPTNYGYTF. For the CDR3, the DNA is TGTGCCAGCGATAAGAGTGCGGGGCCGACTAACTATGGCTACACCTTC.

This clonotype was detected only a few times. The rearrangement links TRBV6-2 or TRBV6-3 to TRBJ1-1, with TRBD1 as a possible D gene (5 bases). The CDR3 is 12 amino acids. The germline V gene encodes CDR1 MNHEY and CDR2 SVGEGT. V gave up 0 bases and J gave up 6 bases, with 5 bases separating them. CDR3 region: CASSYSGAEAFF. For the CDR3, the DNA is TGTGCCAGCAGTTACTCAGGGGCTGAAGCTTTCTTT.

J is TRBJ2-7 and V is TRBV7-9; the match to TRBD1 covers 7 bases. Germline V gene lookup returns CDR1 SEHNR and CDR2 FQNEAQ (reference sequence). V trimming: 5 bases; J trimming: 3 bases; junction bases outside the gene matches: 13. This CDR3 has 16 residues. CDR3 bases: TGTGCCAGCAGCCCCCAAACAGGGGAAAGAGGCTACGAGCAGTACTTC. Its protein is CASSPQTGERGYEQYF.

In this sample, this clonotype turned up a few times. The chain is built from TRBV9 and TRBJ1-1; tentatively, D is TRBD1 (5 bases). The V and J ends lost 0 bases and 10 bases respectively, with 13 bases between them. In germline, CDR1 is SGDLS, CDR2 YYNGEE. The CDR3 has 13 residues. CDR3 sequence reads: CASSVVESGGAFF. DNA of the CDR3: TGTGCCAGCAGCGTAGTGGAATCCGGGGGAGCTTTCTTT.

The chain has TRBV27 and TRBJ2-1; D is possibly TRBD1 (8 bases). V was cut by 2 bases and J by 0 bases, with 14 bases left in between. CDR3 size: 17 residues. Per the germline V gene, CDR1 is MNHEY and CDR2 is SMNVEV (reference sequence). This CDR3 is CASSLTQGGFSYNEQFF. CDR3 DNA: TGTGCCAGCAGTTTAACACAGGGGGGGTTCTCCTACAATGAGCAGTTCTTC.

This chain's CDR3 is CASSTAPGLEDRDEQFF. In nucleotides, the CDR3 is TGTGCCAGCAGTACCGCACCGGGACTAGAGGACCGCGATGAGCAGTTCTTC. J is TRBJ2-1 and V is TRBV6-6; 8 bases match TRBD2. The germline V gene has CDR1 MNHNY and CDR2 SVGAGI (reference sequence). The V gene end was trimmed by 5 bases and the J gene end by 8 bases; junction bases not matched to a gene: 17. The length of the CDR3 is 17 residues.

The V and J genes are TRBV20-1 and TRBJ2-5; D may be TRBD1 or TRBD2 (5 bases each). Germline loops: CDR1 DFQATT, CDR2 SNEGSKA (reference sequence). V gave up 1 base and J gave up 4 bases, with 22 bases separating them. The CDR3 runs to 17 residues. The CDR3 here is CSARGDLKNARPETQYF. DNA for the CDR3: TGCAGTGCTAGAGGGGACCTTAAGAACGCCCGGCCAGAGACCCAGTACTTC.

This clonotype was picked up a small number of times. V is TRBV10-3 and J is TRBJ1-1, with a weak D call TRBD1 (6 bases). Germline V gives CDR1 ENHRY, CDR2 SYGVKD. V lost 3 bases and J lost 2, with 16 bases in between. The CDR3 is 16 amino acids. The CDR3 nucleotides are TGTGCCATCAGTGACAATTGGGGGGGGCTTAACACTGAAGCTTTCTTT. This gives the protein CAISDNWGGLNTEAFF.

This clonotype was observed many times. The V and J genes are TRBV4-2 and TRBJ2-3; 12 positions match TRBD1. The V and J ends lost 5 bases and 5 bases, in that order; junction bases with no gene match: 8. The CDR3 length is 16 residues. Germline CDR1 and CDR2: LGHNA and YNFKEQ. DNA of the CDR3: TGTGCCAGCAGCACTCGGGACAGGGGGCTGGAAGATACGCAGTATTTT. Its translation: CASSTRDRGLEDTQYF.

V and J are TRBV20-1 and TRBJ2-1, with 10 bases fitting TRBD2. Germline CDR1 DFQATT, CDR2 SNEGSKA (reference sequence). The CDR3 is 18 residues long. The J segment lost 0 bases and the V segment lost 2 bases, leaving 10 bases of the junction unmatched. The chain's CDR3 is CSARLVAGGVSSYNEQFF. The CDR3 nucleotides read TGCAGTGCTAGACTGGTAGCGGGGGGTGTGAGCTCCTACAATGAGCAGTTCTTC.

V gene TRBV9 combines with J gene TRBJ2-5; D is perhaps TRBD1 (5 bases). Germline CDR1 and CDR2: SGDLS and YYNGEE. Trimming stripped 3 bases from V and 7 bases from J, with 10 bases between. The length of the CDR3 is 12 residues. In DNA, the CDR3 is TGTGCCAGCAGCGAGGGCCAGGGGACCCAGTACTTC. Translating it yields CASSEGQGTQYF. The full variable domain, its missing parts supplied by reference TRBV9 and TRBJ2-5, is DSGVTQTPKHLITATGQRVTLRCSPRSGDLSVYWYQQSLDQGLQFLIQYYNGEERAKGNILERFSAQQFPDLHSELNLSSLELGDSALYFCASSEGQGTQYFGPGTRLLVL.

The V call is TRBV5-1, the J call TRBJ1-1, with D maybe TRBD1 (5 bases). V gave up 0 bases and J gave up 1 base, with 16 bases separating them. The CDR3 length is 17 residues. Looked up from germline, CDR1 is SGHRS and CDR2 is YFSETQ. As DNA, the CDR3 is TGCGCCAGCAGCTTGGCCGTCGGGGCAGGGCGGAACACTGAAGCTTTCTTT. As protein: CASSLAVGAGRNTEAFF.